This T cell receptor beta chain was documented in a study of radiation and T cells in renal cell carcinoma. CDR3 length: 14 amino acids. Trimming took off 6 bases at V and 4 bases at J, with 13 bases between the two ends. Indicated time point: baseline pretreatment blood. Treatment specified: 15 Gy SBRT to primary tumor, nephrectomy 4 weeks later. Measured with immunoSEQ multiplex PCR; TCRdb has only the in-frame clones, and not every one. Here the sample spans about 140,000 clones, roughly 83% being singletons. Sequenced here: blood, sampled from a patient whose treatment included radiotherapy and nephrectomy. This sequence joins TRBV23-1 and TRBJ2-1, with D perhaps being TRBD1 or TRBD2 (6 bases each). TRBV23-1 belongs to the ORF category, with a function that is uncertain. The sequence came from a woman in her fifties or sixties with renal cell carcinoma. DNA for the CDR3: TGCGCCAGCAGCAGGAGGGGGGTTTACAATGAGCAGTTCTTC. It encodes CASSRRGVYNEQFF.